This section outlines one TCR beta chain sequence together with its context. Antigen unknown. These data originate in a study of T cell responses to AZD1222 COVID-19 vaccine. CDR1 SEHNR and CDR2 FQNEAQ come from the germline V gene (reference sequence). This CDR3 spans 14 amino acids. The V gene lost 11 bases and the J gene lost 4 bases, with 19 bases spanning the gap. Study observations and caveats: Among AZD1222 vaccinees, only six or seven were seropositive at baseline. In a largely white British group with more females than males, clonal diversity was possibly underestimated.

The method was immunoSEQ multiplex PCR; TCRdb's version includes in-frame clones alone and lacks a portion of them. The sample has fewer than 75,000 clones; about 93% are singletons. This chain links TRBV7-9 with TRBJ2-3; D uncertain. The specimen comprised peripheral blood, sampled 28 days after the second dose of the MenACWY control vaccine. This TCR came from an adult who received the MenACWY meningococcal vaccine as a control. CDR3 DNA sequence: TGTGCCCTGTGGGCAGTCCAGGCGGCAGATACGCAGTATTTT. This codes for CALWAVQAADTQYF.